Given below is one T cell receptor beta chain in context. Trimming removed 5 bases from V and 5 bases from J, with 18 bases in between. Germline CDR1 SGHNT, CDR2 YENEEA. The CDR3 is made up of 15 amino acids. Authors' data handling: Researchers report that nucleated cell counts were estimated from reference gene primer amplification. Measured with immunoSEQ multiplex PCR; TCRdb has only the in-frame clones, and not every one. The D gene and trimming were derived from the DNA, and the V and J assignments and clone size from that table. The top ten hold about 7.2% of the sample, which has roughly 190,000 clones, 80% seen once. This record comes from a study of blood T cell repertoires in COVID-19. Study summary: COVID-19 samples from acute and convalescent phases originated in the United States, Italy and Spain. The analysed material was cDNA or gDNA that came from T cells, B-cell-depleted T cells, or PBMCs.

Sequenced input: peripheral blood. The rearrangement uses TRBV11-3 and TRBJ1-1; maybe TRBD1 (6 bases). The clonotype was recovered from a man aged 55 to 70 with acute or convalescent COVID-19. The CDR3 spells CASSPGQSDGTEAFF. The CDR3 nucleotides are TGTGCCAGCAGCCCCGGACAGTCGGACGGTACTGAAGCTTTCTTT.